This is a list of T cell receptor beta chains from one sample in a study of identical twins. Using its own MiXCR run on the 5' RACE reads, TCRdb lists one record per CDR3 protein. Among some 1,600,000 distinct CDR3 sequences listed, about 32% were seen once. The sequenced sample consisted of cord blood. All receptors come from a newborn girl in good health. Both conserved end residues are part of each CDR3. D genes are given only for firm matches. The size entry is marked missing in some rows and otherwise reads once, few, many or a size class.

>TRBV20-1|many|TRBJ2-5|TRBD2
CSARGTSGSQETQYF
TGCAGTGCTAGAGGGACTAGCGGGAGCCAAGAGACCCAGTACTTC
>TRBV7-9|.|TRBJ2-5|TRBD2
CASSKDGTSVHEQYF
TGTGCCAGCAGCAAAGATGGGACTAGCGTCCATGAGCAGTACTTC
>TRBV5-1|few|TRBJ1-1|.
CASSLLPRTEAFF
TGCGCCAGCAGCTTGCTGCCCCGGACAGAAGCTTTCTTT
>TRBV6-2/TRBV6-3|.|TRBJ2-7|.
CASAGSGSMTTYEQYF
TGTGCCAGCGCGGGTAGCGGAAGCATGACAACCTACGAGCAGTACTTC
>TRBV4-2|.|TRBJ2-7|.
CAGSQVRGYEQYF
TGTGCCGGCAGCCAGGTCAGGGGTTACGAGCAGTACTTC
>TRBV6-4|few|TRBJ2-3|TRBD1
CASSKGQGGTDTQYF
TGTGCCAGCAGCAAGGGACAGGGAGGCACAGATACGCAGTATTTT
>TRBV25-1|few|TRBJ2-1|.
CASSESLGVYNEQFF
TGTGCCAGCAGTGAAAGCCTTGGGGTCTACAATGAGCAGTTCTTC
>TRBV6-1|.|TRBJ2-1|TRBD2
CASRPGYSGGLQMDEQFF
TGTGCCAGCAGACCGGGCTATAGCGGGGGGTTGCAAATGGACGAGCAGTTCTTC
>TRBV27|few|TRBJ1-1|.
CASSLGYPGLGTEAFF
TGTGCCAGCAGTTTAGGATACCCGGGACTAGGCACTGAAGCTTTCTTT
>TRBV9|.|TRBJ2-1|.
CASSTPTVEQFF
TGTGCCAGCAGCACACCTACCGTTGAGCAGTTCTTC
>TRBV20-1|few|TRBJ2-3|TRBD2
CSANLAGPFPSTDTQYF
TGCAGTGCTAACCTAGCGGGGCCCTTTCCTAGCACAGATACGCAGTATTTT
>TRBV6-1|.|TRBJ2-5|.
CASSEGVTKQETQYF
TGTGCCAGCAGTGAAGGGGTCACCAAACAAGAGACCCAGTACTTC
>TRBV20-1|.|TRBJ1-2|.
CSASGGSNYGYTF
TGCAGTGCTAGCGGGGGTTCTAACTATGGCTACACCTTC
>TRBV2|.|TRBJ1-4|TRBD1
CASRLDRGNEKLFF
TGTGCCAGCAGACTGGACAGGGGGAATGAAAAACTGTTTTTT
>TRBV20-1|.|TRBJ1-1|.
CSARPGLITEAFF
TGCAGTGCTAGACCGGGTCTAATCACTGAAGCTTTCTTT
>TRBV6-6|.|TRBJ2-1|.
CASRGMESVAYNEQFF
TGTGCCAGCAGGGGAATGGAGTCGGTCGCCTACAATGAGCAGTTCTTC
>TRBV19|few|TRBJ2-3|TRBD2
CASSIAQRGAYTDTQYF
TGTGCCAGTAGTATAGCCCAGCGGGGGGCGTACACAGATACGCAGTATTTT
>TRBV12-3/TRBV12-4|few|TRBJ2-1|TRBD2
CASSFAGLAGVPNEQFF
TGTGCCAGCAGTTTCGCGGGACTAGCGGGGGTACCAAATGAGCAGTTCTTC
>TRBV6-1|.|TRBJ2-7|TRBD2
CASSGLAGGKSEQYF
TGTGCCAGCAGTGGACTAGCGGGGGGGAAGTCCGAGCAGTACTTC
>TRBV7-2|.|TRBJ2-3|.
CASSLADGDTDTQYF
TGTGCCAGCAGCTTAGCGGACGGGGACACAGATACGCAGTATTTT
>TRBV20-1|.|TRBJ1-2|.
CSAPPGAASAYGYTF
TGCAGTGCCCCGCCTGGGGCAGCGTCTGCCTATGGCTACACCTTC
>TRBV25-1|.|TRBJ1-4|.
CASSESLGNNEKLFF
TGTGCCAGCAGTGAGTCGTTGGGCAATAATGAAAAACTGTTTTTT
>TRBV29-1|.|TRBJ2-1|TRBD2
CSVEFYSGSSYNEQFF
TGCAGCGTAGAGTTCTATAGCGGGAGCTCCTACAATGAGCAGTTCTTC